This TCR beta chain comes out of a study of CD8+ T cells in alopecia areata. The wider study: It was oral tofacitinib, at 5 to 10 mg twice daily, that treated patients received. The study, taken as a whole, reports: Expanded CD8+ clones among the top 100, as well as scalp clonality, were significantly decreased by tofacitinib. Scalp specimens additionally yield sequences from normal skin's resident alphabeta T cells.

Comment on this clone: The antigen remains undetermined.

CDR1 and CDR2 (germline): MGHDK, SYGVNS. V lost 0 bases, J lost 2 bases, and 7 bases lay in between. This CDR3 region has 14 residues. Extracted from the samples, RNA was reverse transcribed into cDNA to serve as the sequencing template. Profiling relied on immunoSEQ multiplex PCR, and the TCRdb table lists in-frame clones only, not all of them. Among about 200,000 clones listed, over 45% were seen once. Regarding treatment: oral pan-JAK inhibitor, 5-10 mg twice daily. PBMCs provided sorted CD4+ and CD8+ T cells. This sequence was found in a human donor with alopecia areata. V and J are TRBV25-1 and TRBJ1-2; no firm D call. This material consisted of CD4+ T cells sorted from blood, taken at week 24, from a patient treated with tofacitinib. DNA for the CDR3: TGTGCCAGCAGTGAATATAGTGCAAACTATGGCTACACCTTC. Translated: CASSEYSANYGYTF.